The sequence of this T cell receptor beta chain was determined in a study of cytomegalovirus exposure and HLA in healthy donors. V lost 7 bases and J 0 bases, leaving 15 bases between the germline ends. From germline, CDR1 is KGHSY and CDR2 FQNENV. This CDR3 comprises 16 residues. 60 Vbeta and 13 Jbeta primers were used in PCR. Sequencing used immunoSEQ multiplex PCR; TCRdb keeps in-frame clones, though not all of them. The sample has roughly 97,000 clones; 81% are singletons. The chain employs TRBV16 and TRBJ2-2; weak D call: TRBD1 (5 bases). The sequenced sample consisted of PBMCs. This sequence originates from a man aged 40-49 years in good health and CMV-seropositive. The CDR3 is CASTPLQDTNTGELFF. The CDR3 DNA is TGTGCCAGCACCCCCCTACAGGACACGAACACCGGGGAGCTGTTTTTT.